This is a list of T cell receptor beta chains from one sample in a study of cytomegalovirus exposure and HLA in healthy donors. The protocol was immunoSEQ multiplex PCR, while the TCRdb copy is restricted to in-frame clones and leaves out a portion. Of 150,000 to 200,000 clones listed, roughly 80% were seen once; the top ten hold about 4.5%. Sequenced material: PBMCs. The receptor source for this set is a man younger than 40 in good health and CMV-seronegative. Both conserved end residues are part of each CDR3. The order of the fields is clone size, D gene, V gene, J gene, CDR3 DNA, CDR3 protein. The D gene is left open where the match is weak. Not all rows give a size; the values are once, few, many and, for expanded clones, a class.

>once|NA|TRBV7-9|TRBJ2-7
TGTGCCAGCAGCCCCCGACTCTCTCCCTACGAGCAGTACTTC
CASSPRLSPYEQYF
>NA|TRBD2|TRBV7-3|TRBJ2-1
TGTGCCAGCAGCTTAACACGGACTAGCGGGGTGGTTGAGCAGTTCTTC
CASSLTRTSGVVEQFF
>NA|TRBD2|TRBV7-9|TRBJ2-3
TGTGCCAGCAGCTCCTATAGCGGGGGGGCGGAAACGCAGTATTTT
CASSSYSGGAETQYF
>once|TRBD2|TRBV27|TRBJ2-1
TGTGCCAGCAGTTCCACACTAGCGGGAGGTACCTACAATGAGCAGTTCTTC
CASSSTLAGGTYNEQFF
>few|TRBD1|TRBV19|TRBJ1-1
TGTGCCAGTAGTGGCAGGGGGCCCGAAAAAGGTACTGAAGCTTTCTTT
CASSGRGPEKGTEAFF
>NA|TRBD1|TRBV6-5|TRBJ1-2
TGTGCCAGCAGTTACGCCGGGACAGGGGGAGGCTACACCTTC
CASSYAGTGGGYTF
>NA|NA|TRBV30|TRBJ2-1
TGTGCCTGTCTCTCCTACAATGAGCAGTTCTTC
CACLSYNEQFF
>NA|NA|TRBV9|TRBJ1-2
TGTGCCAGCAGCGTAGAGCCAGAGGATGGCTACACCTTC
CASSVEPEDGYTF
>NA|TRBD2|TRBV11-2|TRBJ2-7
TGTGCCAGCAGCTTCGTGGGGACTAGCGGGGTCCTCGAGCAGTACTTC
CASSFVGTSGVLEQYF
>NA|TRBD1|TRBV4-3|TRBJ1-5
TGCGCCAGCAGCCAAGGACAGGGAATCGAGCAGCCCCAGCATTTT
CASSQGQGIEQPQHF
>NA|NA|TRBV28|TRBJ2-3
TGTGCCAGCAGTCTCTCGTGGGGCGGCAACACAGATACGCAGTATTTT
CASSLSWGGNTDTQYF
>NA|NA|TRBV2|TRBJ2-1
TGTGCCAGCAGCTTCGCTAGGGGCAATGAGCAGTTCTTC
CASSFARGNEQFF
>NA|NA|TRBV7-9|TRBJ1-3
TGTGCCAGCAGCTTAGCGGGCAGCCGCCCCTCTGGAAACACCATATATTTT
CASSLAGSRPSGNTIYF
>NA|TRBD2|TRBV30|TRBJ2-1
TGTGCCTGGAGTTATCGGGGATTAGCGGGAGCCTACAATGAGCAGTTCTTC
CAWSYRGLAGAYNEQFF
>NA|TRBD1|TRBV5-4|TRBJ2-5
TGTGCCAGCAGCTTGAGTGGGGACAGGGAGGAGACCCAGTACTTC
CASSLSGDREETQYF
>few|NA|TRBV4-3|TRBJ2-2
TGCGCCAGCAGCCAACATTACAGGAACACCGGGGAGCTGTTTTTT
CASSQHYRNTGELFF
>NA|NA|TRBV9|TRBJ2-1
TGTGCCAGCAGCGTAGCTTGGACTTGGCAGAATGAGCAGTTCTTC
CASSVAWTWQNEQFF
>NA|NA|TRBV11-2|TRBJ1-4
TGTGCCAGCAGCTCATCAGGGAAATTGGATGAAAAACTGTTTTTT
CASSSSGKLDEKLFF
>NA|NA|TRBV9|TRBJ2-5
TGTGCCAGCAGCGTAGAGGCGGGGCGTAGAGAGACCCAGTACTTC
CASSVEAGRRETQYF
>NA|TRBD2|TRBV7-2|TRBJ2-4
TGTGCCAGCAGCTTATCCTCGCTAGCGGGAGTTCAGTACTTC
CASSLSSLAGVQYF
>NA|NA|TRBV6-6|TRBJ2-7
TGTGCCAGCACCTCCCCCGACAGGGAGCAGTACTTC
CASTSPDREQYF
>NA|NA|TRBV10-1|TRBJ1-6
TGCGCCAGCAGTGAGGGCAGGACTTCGCGGGAGGATAATTCACCCCTCCACTTT
CASSEGRTSREDNSPLHF
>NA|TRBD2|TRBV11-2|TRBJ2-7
TGTGCCAGCACCGCGGCGGGAGGCTCCTACGAGCAGTACTTC
CASTAAGGSYEQYF
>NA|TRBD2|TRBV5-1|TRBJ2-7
TGCGCCAGCAGCTTGACTAGCGGGAGGGCAGGCGAGCAGTACTTC
CASSLTSGRAGEQYF
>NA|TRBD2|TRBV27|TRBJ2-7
TGTGCCACCTTACTAGCGGGGACTTACGAGCAGTACTTC
CATLLAGTYEQYF
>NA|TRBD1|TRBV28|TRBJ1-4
TGTGCCAGCAGACCCAGGGGGACTCCCCTTCTAACAACTAATGAAAAACTGTTTTTT
CASRPRGTPLLTTNEKLFF
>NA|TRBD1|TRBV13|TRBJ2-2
TGTGCCAGCAGCTTCAGAGTGACAGGGGAGGACACCGGGGAGCTGTTTTTT
CASSFRVTGEDTGELFF
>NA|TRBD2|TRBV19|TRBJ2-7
TGTGCCAGTAGTGGTCGGACTAGCGGGAAGGACGAGCAGTACTTC
CASSGRTSGKDEQYF
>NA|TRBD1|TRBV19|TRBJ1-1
TGTGCCAGTAGCAAGCTCCCAGGACAGGGCGGGACTGAAGCTTTCTTT
CASSKLPGQGGTEAFF
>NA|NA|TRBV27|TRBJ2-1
TGTGCCAGCAGTATCCTAAGTGGTGAGCAGTTCTTC
CASSILSGEQFF
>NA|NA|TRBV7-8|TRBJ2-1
TGTGCCAGCACCACCTCGGCCCAGCGGTACAATGAGCAGTTCTTC
CASTTSAQRYNEQFF
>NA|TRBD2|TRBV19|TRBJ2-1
TGTGCCAGTAGAGACCGGGGAGGGACTCGCTCCTACAATGAGCAGTTCTTC
CASRDRGGTRSYNEQFF
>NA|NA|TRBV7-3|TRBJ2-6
TGTGCCAGCAGCTTGGGGCAGGGACTTTCAGGGGCCAACGTCCTGACTTTC
CASSLGQGLSGANVLTF
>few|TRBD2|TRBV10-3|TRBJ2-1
TGTGCCACCAGAGCGGGACTTTACAATGAGCAGTTCTTC
CATRAGLYNEQFF
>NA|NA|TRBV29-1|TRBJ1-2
TGCAGCGTTGAAGATCGAACAGGGCACTATGGCTACACCTTC
CSVEDRTGHYGYTF
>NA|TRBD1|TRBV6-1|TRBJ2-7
TGTGCCAGCAGTGCCGTGGGGACAGGGGGCAACTACGAGCAGTACTTC
CASSAVGTGGNYEQYF
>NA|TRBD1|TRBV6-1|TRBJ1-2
TGTGCCAGCAGCCGGGACAGCTTCAATTATGGCTACACCTTC
CASSRDSFNYGYTF
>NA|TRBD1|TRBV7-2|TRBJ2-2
TGTGCCAGCAGCTTAGGGGGCCCCGGGACAGTCGTTGTTCGGGGGGAGCTGTTTTTT
CASSLGGPGTVVVRGELFF
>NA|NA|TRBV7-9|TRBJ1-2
TGTGCCAGCAGCTTAAGACAGATCTATGGCTACACCTTC
CASSLRQIYGYTF
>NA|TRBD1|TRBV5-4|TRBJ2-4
TGTGCCAGCAGCACCTGGGACAGGGCTACGGAAAACATTCAGTACTTC
CASSTWDRATENIQYF
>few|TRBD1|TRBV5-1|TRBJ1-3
TGCGCCAGCAGCCTAACAGGGGACTCTGGAAACACCATATATTTT
CASSLTGDSGNTIYF
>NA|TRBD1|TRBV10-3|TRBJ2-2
TGTGCCATCAGGGGACAGTGGAACACCGGGGAGCTGTTTTTT
CAIRGQWNTGELFF
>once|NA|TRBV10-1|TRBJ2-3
TGCGCCAGCAGTGAGGACACTGATACGCAGTATTTT
CASSEDTDTQYF
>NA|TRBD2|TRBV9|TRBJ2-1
TGTGCCAGCAGCTCAGCGGGGTCCAGCTCCTACAATGAGCAGTTCTTC
CASSSAGSSSYNEQFF
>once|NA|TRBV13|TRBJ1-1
TGTGCCAGCAGCTTAGCGGGGAACACTGAAGCTTTCTTT
CASSLAGNTEAFF
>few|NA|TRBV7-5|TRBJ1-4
TGTGTCAGAAGCTTAGGACCGGGTAATGAAAAACTGTTTTTT
CVRSLGPGNEKLFF
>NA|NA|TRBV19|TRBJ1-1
TGTGCCAGTAGTATAGATCCGGGAGTGAACACTGAAGCTTTCTTT
CASSIDPGVNTEAFF
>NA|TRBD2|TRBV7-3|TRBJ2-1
TGTGCCAGCAGTAACATAGCGGGGGGGGTCAATGAGCAGTTCTTC
CASSNIAGGVNEQFF
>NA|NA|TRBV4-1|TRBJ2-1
TGCGCCAGCAGCCAAAAGTTCCCTCCAGTCTACAATGAGCAGTTCTTC
CASSQKFPPVYNEQFF
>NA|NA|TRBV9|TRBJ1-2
TGTGCCAGCAGCGTAGGGGCCAGTCCCGGGGTGAACTATGGCTACACCTTC
CASSVGASPGVNYGYTF
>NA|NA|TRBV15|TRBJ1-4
TGTGCCACCAGCAGACCCGGACGGGGGGGGTGGGAAAAACTGTTTTTT
CATSRPGRGGWEKLFF
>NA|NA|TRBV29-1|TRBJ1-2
TGCAGCGTTGAAGCGGAATACGGGAGAGGCGGCTACACCTTC
CSVEAEYGRGGYTF
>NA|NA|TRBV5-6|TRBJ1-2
TGTGCCAGCGGCGGGACCACTAACTATGGCTACACCTTC
CASGGTTNYGYTF
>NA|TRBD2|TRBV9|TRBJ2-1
TGTGCCAGCAGCGTCTCTAGCGGGGCCTTCGGTGAGCAGTTCTTC
CASSVSSGAFGEQFF
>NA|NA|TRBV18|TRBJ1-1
TGTGCCAGCACGACGGGACAAATGAACACTGAAGCTTTCTTT
CASTTGQMNTEAFF
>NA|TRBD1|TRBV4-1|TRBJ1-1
TGCGCCAGCAGCCAAGGACAGGGCAACACTGAAGCTTTCTTT
CASSQGQGNTEAFF
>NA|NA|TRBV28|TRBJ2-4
TGTGCCAGCACCAAACGGTTCGGGGCCAAAAACATTCAGTACTTC
CASTKRFGAKNIQYF
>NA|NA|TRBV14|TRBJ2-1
TGTGCCAGCAGCCAAGGACAGTTTTCCTACAATGAGCAGTTCTTC
CASSQGQFSYNEQFF